The following is a T cell receptor beta chain sequence with its context. The germline gives CDR1 DFQATT, CDR2 SNEGSKA (reference sequence). This CDR3 has 11 residues. V gave up 4 bases and J gave up 11 bases, with 14 bases separating them. Unique molecular identifiers were built into the TCRbeta library. TCRdb itself ran the PCR reads through MiXCR, one entry per CDR3 protein. This sample carries roughly 570,000 distinct CDR3 sequences, 25% to 30% of them seen once, and the ten largest clones take 36%. This sample was taken from a study of T-cell reconstitution after alpha-beta-depleted transplantation in children.

The clonotype comes from a boy under two years old with Wiskott-Aldrich syndrome, due to receive a stem cell transplant. The input for sequencing was PBMCs, taken before TCRalphabeta/CD19-depleted stem cell transplant. The J gene is TRBJ1-1, the V gene TRBV20-1; D is ambiguous. The DNA of the CDR3 is TGCAGTGCTACCCGGGCCTCCGGGGCTTTCTTT. Its protein product is CSATRASGAFF.